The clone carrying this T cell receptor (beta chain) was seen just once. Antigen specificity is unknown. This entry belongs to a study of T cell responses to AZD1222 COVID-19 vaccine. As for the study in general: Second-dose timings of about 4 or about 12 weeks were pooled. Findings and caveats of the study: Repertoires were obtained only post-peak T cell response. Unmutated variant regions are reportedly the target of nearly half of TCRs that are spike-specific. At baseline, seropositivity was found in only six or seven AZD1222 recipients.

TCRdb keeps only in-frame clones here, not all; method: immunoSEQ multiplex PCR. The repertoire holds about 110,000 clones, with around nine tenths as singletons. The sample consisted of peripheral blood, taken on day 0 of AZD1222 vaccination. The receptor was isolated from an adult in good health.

The CDR3 nucleotides read TGTGCCAGCAGCGTAAGACAGGGGTATGGAAACACCATATATTTT. Encoded protein: CASSVRQGYGNTIYF. This chain links TRBV9 with TRBJ1-3; 8 nucleotides agree with TRBD1. The CDR3 length is 15 residues. V was pared by 1 base and J by 3 bases, with 3 bases of the junction left unmatched. Per the germline V gene, CDR1 is SGDLS and CDR2 is YYNGEE.